This TCR beta chain derives from a study of blood T cell repertoires in COVID-19. Whole-study context: Material from acute and convalescent COVID-19 was sourced from the United States, Italy and Spain. PBMCs, B-cell-depleted T cells, or T cells provided the cDNA or gDNA that made up the material.

Germline trimming cut 3 bases from V and 3 bases from J; bases unmatched to any gene: 4. From germline, CDR1 is KGHDR and CDR2 SFDVKD. CDR3 size: 15 residues. Original analysis: Reference gene primer amplification gave estimated nucleated cell counts. The assay was immunoSEQ multiplex PCR, and TCRdb's table has in-frame clones only and misses some. That table furnishes V, J and clone size, whereas the DNA furnished D and trimming. The table has approximately 79,000 clones, around 80% seen once; the top ten hold 20% to 25%. Input material: peripheral blood. The sequence was obtained from a woman in her forties or fifties with acute or convalescent COVID-19. The chain employs TRBV24-1 and TRBJ2-3; 8 nucleotides match TRBD1. CDR3: CATSDQGQVTDTQYF. The CDR3 DNA is TGTGCCACCAGTGATCAGGGACAGGTTACAGATACGCAGTATTTT.